The text below deals with one T cell receptor (beta chain). Its antigen is as yet unknown. Assay used: immunoSEQ multiplex PCR; TCRdb lists only in-frame clones, some missing. This repertoire shows around 120,000 clones, 80% to 95% found once; its top ten account for about 7.7%. The entry originates in a study of T cell responses to AZD1222 COVID-19 vaccine. Study-level points and caveats: Spike-specific TCR breadth and depth grew following two AZD1222 doses.

This TCR was recovered from an adult who received the AZD1222 COVID-19 vaccine. The specimen was peripheral blood, collected 28 days after the second AZD1222 dose.

The CDR3 bases are TGTGCCAGCAGCTTGGAAGAGACCCAGTACTTC. Protein: CASSLEETQYF. The chain joins TRBV5-4 to TRBJ2-5; no reliable D call. CDR1 and CDR2 from the germline V gene are SGHNT and YYREEE (reference sequence). The V and J ends lost 0 bases and 3 bases respectively, with 0 bases between them. The CDR3 totals 11 residues.